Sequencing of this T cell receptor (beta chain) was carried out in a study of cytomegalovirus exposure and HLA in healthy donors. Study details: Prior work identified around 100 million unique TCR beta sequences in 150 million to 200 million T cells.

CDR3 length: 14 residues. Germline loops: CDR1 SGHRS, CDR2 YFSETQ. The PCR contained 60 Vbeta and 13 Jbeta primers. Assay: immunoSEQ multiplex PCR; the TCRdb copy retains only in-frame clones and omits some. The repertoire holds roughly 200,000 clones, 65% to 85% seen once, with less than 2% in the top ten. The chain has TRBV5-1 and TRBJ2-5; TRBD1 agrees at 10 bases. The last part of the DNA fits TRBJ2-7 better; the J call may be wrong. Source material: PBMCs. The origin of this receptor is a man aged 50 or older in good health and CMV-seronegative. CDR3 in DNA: TGCGCCAGCAGACCGGACAGGGGGATGTACGAGCAGTACTTC. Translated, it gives CASRPDRGMYEQYF.